The 11 T cell receptor beta chains listed next were all sequenced from one sample in a study of Ad26.COV2.S vaccination and SARS-CoV-2 variants. Documented treatment: around 19 received Ad26.COV2.S at low or high dose, single or two shots; about five received placebo; per-sample allocation not given. Samples came from day 63 after the first vaccine or placebo injection. Repertoires were generated with immunoSEQ multiplex PCR, while TCRdb's copy carries only in-frame clones and drops some. The sample contains about 680,000 clones, roughly 90% of which appear only once. Sample: peripheral blood, taken in a trial of Ad26.COV2.S vaccine versus placebo. These receptors all stem from a person aged 18 to 65 who received the Ad26.COV2.S COVID-19 vaccine or a placebo.

V and J are TRBV7-9 and TRBJ2-5; weak D call: TRBD1 (6 bases). V was cut by 6 bases and J by 6 bases, with 20 bases left in between. The CDR3 sequence is 15 residues long. CDR1 SEHNR and CDR2 FQNEAQ come from the germline V gene (reference sequence). The CDR3 spells CASSPMTGHWKTQYF. The CDR3 DNA sequence: TGTGCCAGCAGTCCAATGACAGGACATTGGAAGACCCAGTACTTC.

The chain joins TRBV10-3 to TRBJ1-1, with D possibly matching TRBD1 (5 bases). V lost 4 bases to trimming and J lost 2 bases, with 14 bases between them. This CDR3 is built from 15 residues. From germline, CDR1 is ENHRY and CDR2 SYGVKD. CDR3 sequence: CAISGVVGQNTEAFF. The CDR3 nucleotides read TGTGCCATCAGTGGGGTGGTCGGACAAAACACTGAAGCTTTCTTT.

V and J are TRBV5-4 and TRBJ1-1; 10 bases match TRBD1. The CDR3 covers 13 residues. Trimming removed 4 bases from V and 7 bases from J; junction bases left unmatched: 4. Germline V gene lookup returns CDR1 SGHNT and CDR2 YYREEE (reference sequence). The CDR3 protein is CASSDRGLGEAFF. Written as DNA, the CDR3 is TGTGCCAGCAGCGACAGGGGGCTGGGTGAAGCTTTCTTT.

This chain uses TRBV18 with TRBJ2-7, with D unresolved. The CDR3 extends over 14 amino acids. CDR1 KGHSH and CDR2 LQKENI come from the germline V gene. V was clipped by 3 bases and J by 1 base, with 10 bases between them. The CDR3 DNA follows: TGTGCCAGCTCACCGGCCGACGAGTCCTACGAGCAGTACTTC. Protein product: CASSPADESYEQYF. Drawing the rest from reference TRBV18 and TRBJ2-7, the complete variable domain is NAGVMQNPRHLVRRRGQEARLRCSPMKGHSHVYWYRQLPEEGLKFMVYLQKENIIDESGMPKERFSAEFPKEGPSILRIQQVVRGDSAAYFCASSPADESYEQYFGPGTRLTVT.

V is TRBV15 and J is TRBJ2-1, with 12 bases identical to TRBD2. CDR1 LNHNV and CDR2 YYDKDF come from the germline V gene (reference sequence). The CDR3 sequence is 17 residues long. The V and J ends lost 2 bases and 5 bases, in that order; junction bases with no gene match: 7. The CDR3 loop reads CATSRPGGLAGNNEQFF. CDR3 nucleotide sequence: TGTGCCACCAGCAGACCTGGGGGACTAGCGGGTAACAATGAGCAGTTCTTC.

V is TRBV7-2 and J is TRBJ1-2; the match to TRBD1 covers 9 bases. Germline V gene data show CDR1 as SGHTA and CDR2 as FQGNSA. The CDR3 has 13 amino acids. The V segment lost 3 bases and the J segment 7 bases; nucleotides outside the gene matches: 3. The CDR3 DNA reads as TGTGCCAGCAGCTTTGACAGGGGGACTGGCTACACCTTC. Residues: CASSFDRGTGYTF. Looking up the rest from reference TRBV7-2 and TRBJ1-2 gives the full variable domain: GAGVSQSPSNKVTEKGKDVELRCDPISGHTALYWYRQSLGQGLEFLIYFQGNSAPDKSGLPSDRFSAERTGGSVSTLTIQRTQQEDSAVYLCASSFDRGTGYTFGSGTRLTVV.

V and J are TRBV27 and TRBJ1-6; no clear D. Deletions cut 6 bases from V and 7 bases from J, with 10 bases between. CDR1 is MNHEY and CDR2 is SMNVEV in the germline V gene (reference sequence). The CDR3 is made up of 13 amino acids. The CDR3 protein is CASRAERNSPLHF. In nucleotides, the CDR3 is TGTGCCAGCAGGGCGGAAAGGAATTCACCCCTCCACTTT.

This clone occurred a few times. The chain carries TRBV2 and TRBJ2-7, with TRBD1 identical over 9 bases. Germline assignment: CDR1 SNHLY and CDR2 FYNNEI. The CDR3 consists of 13 residues. J gave up 1 base and V 6 bases, and 1 base lay outside the gene matches. CDR3 in amino acids: CASRDRGSYEQYF. In DNA form, the CDR3 reads TGTGCCAGCAGGGACAGGGGTTCCTACGAGCAGTACTTC.

The chain employs TRBV5-1 and TRBJ2-1; maybe TRBD1 (5 bases). Germline V gene data show CDR1 as SGHRS and CDR2 as YFSETQ. V lost 6 bases, J lost 6 bases, and 19 bases lay in between. The CDR3 covers 15 residues. CDR3 protein: CASTSPQGPLNEQFF. The CDR3 DNA reads as TGCGCCAGCACTTCCCCCCAGGGCCCTCTCAATGAGCAGTTCTTC. The full variable domain, rest sourced from reference TRBV5-1 and TRBJ2-1, is KAGVTQTPRYLIKTRGQQVTLSCSPISGHRSVSWYQQTPGQGLQFLFEYFSETQRNKGNFPGRFSGRQFSNSRSEMNVSTLELGDSALYLCASTSPQGPLNEQFFGPGTRLTVL.

This chain joins TRBV11-2 and TRBJ2-7; tentatively, D is TRBD2 (5 bases). V gave up 3 bases and J gave up 3 bases, with 9 bases separating them. The CDR3 has 13 residues. Germline V CDR1 and CDR2: SGHAT, FQNNGV. The CDR3 sequence: CASSFIGVYEQYF. CDR3 coding DNA: TGTGCCAGCAGCTTTATCGGGGTCTACGAGCAGTACTTC.

The V gene is TRBV2, the J gene TRBJ1-5; D uncertain. Per germline, CDR1 SNHLY and CDR2 FYNNEI. Between the trimmed V and J ends, which lost 3 bases and 9 bases, there was a span of 15 bases. The CDR3 loop spans 14 amino acids. The CDR3 spells CASSEELVKTPQHF. The CDR3 region has the DNA TGTGCCAGCAGTGAGGAGTTGGTGAAGACGCCCCAGCATTTT.